The T cell receptor (beta chain) described here comes from a study of T cells in localized non-small cell lung cancer. This clone has a handful of counts. The antigen is undetermined. Assay used: immunoSEQ multiplex PCR; TCRdb lists only in-frame clones, some missing. The table shows about 79,000 clones, with more than 70% occurring only once. Study observations and caveats: Heterogeneity remains possible because sequencing was limited to only one tumor region.

The TCR was taken from a woman between 35 and 70 years old with stage I squamous cell lung carcinoma. The material sequenced was peripheral blood, taken before any cancer treatment.

In DNA form, the CDR3 reads TGTGCCAGCATGGAGGGGAGTACGAACACTGAAGCTTTCTTT. This encodes CASMEGSTNTEAFF. This chain connects TRBV6-1 to TRBJ1-1; tentatively, D is TRBD1 (5 bases). The germline gives CDR1 MNHNS, CDR2 SASEGT. The CDR3 is 14 residues long. Trimming cost V 7 bases and J 1 base, with 13 bases left between them.